The 30 T cell receptor beta chains listed next were all sequenced from one sample in a study of human T cells and chemical hapten exposure. TCRdb reprocessed the RACE reads via MiXCR and lists one record per CDR3 protein. The sample has around 80,000 distinct CDR3 sequences, 7% to 9% seen once. Documented time point: healthy volunteer bleed at 6 weeks. It was unfractionated whole blood from which total RNA was extracted. The sample comprised whole blood. These receptors were collected from a male donor in good health. Some clones in this sample may be carry-over from other donors' samples.

The chain employs TRBV10-3 and TRBJ2-1; TRBD1 might be the D (5 bases). Germline values: CDR1 ENHRY, CDR2 SYGVKD. This CDR3 is 12 amino acids long. V was trimmed by 4 bases and J by 7 bases, leaving 8 bases between them. This CDR3 is CAISASGNEQFF. The CDR3 DNA reads as TGTGCCATCAGTGCATCAGGGAATGAGCAGTTCTTC.

Turning to this clonotype: This may come from a read error, since a much larger clone is one base off. The genes are TRBV3-1 and TRBJ2-4; tentatively, D is TRBD1 (5 bases). In germline, CDR1 is LGHDT, CDR2 YNNKEL (reference sequence). V shed 1 base and J shed 3 bases, with 7 bases lying between them. The CDR3 consists of 14 residues. The CDR3 DNA reads as TGTGCCAGCAGCCAAGGGGGCAGCAAAAACATTCAGTACTTC. Protein product: CASSQGGSKNIQYF.

In its sample, this clonotype was seen many times. V is TRBV6-6 and J is TRBJ1-2, with D tentatively TRBD1 (6 bases). V was pared by 0 bases and J by 5 bases, with 13 bases between. This CDR3 is 15 amino acids long. Germline V CDR1 and CDR2: MNHNY, SVGAGI (reference sequence). The CDR3 region has the DNA TGTGCCAGCAGTTACTCGTCAGGGGCAGGGTATGGCTACACCTTC. As protein: CASSYSSGAGYGYTF.

In this sample, this clonotype turned up many times. This chain links TRBV6-4 with TRBJ2-3; 7 nucleotides agree with TRBD2. Trimming removed 2 bases from V and 1 base from J; junction bases left unmatched: 3. The CDR3 length is 15 residues. Germline V gene lookup returns CDR1 MRHNA and CDR2 SNTAGT. This chain's CDR3 is CASSDGAGGTDTQYF. CDR3 nucleotides: TGTGCCAGCAGTGACGGGGCGGGAGGCACAGATACGCAGTATTTT.

The J gene is TRBJ2-1, the V gene TRBV12-3 or TRBV12-4; TRBD2 is a possible D gene (7 bases). The CDR3 contains 14 residues. V lost 6 bases to trimming and J lost 5 bases, with 14 bases between them. For the CDR3, the DNA is TGTGCCAGCAGCCCCCGGGGGGCCCACAATGAGCAGTTCTTC. Residues: CASSPRGAHNEQFF.

The chain has TRBV27 and TRBJ1-1; D is unclear. The CDR3 is 15 residues long. Germline values: CDR1 MNHEY, CDR2 SMNVEV (reference sequence). Between the trimmed V and J ends, which lost 7 bases and 1 base, there was a span of 16 bases. The CDR3 DNA sequence: TGTGCCAGCAACCCTTCCCGGGCTCAGAACACTGAAGCTTTCTTT. This sequence encodes CASNPSRAQNTEAFF.

There are a few counts of this clonotype. This sequence joins TRBV27 and TRBJ2-5; 10 nucleotides line up with TRBD2. This CDR3 has 14 residues. Germline V gene lookup returns CDR1 MNHEY and CDR2 SMNVEV (reference sequence). V shed 6 bases, J shed 4 bases, and the junction held 5 bases outside the gene matches. CDR3 residues: CASRVAGGLETQYF. The CDR3 DNA is TGTGCCAGCAGAGTAGCGGGAGGTTTAGAGACCCAGTACTTC.

This clonotype was counted a few times. This chain joins TRBV29-1 and TRBJ2-3, with a tentative D call TRBD2 (5 bases). Between the trimmed V and J ends, which lost 7 bases and 2 bases, there was a span of 25 bases. From germline, CDR1 is SQVTM and CDR2 ANQGSEA. The CDR3 has 17 amino acids. This CDR3 is CSAEGFGEVTHTDTQYF. For the CDR3, the DNA is TGCAGCGCCGAAGGTTTCGGGGAAGTCACACACACAGATACGCAGTATTTT.

In this sample, this clonotype turned up many times. The CDR3 coding sequence is TGCAGCACCGAGAGGGGTACCCCTCGCAATGAGCAGTTCTTC. Translated, it gives CSTERGTPRNEQFF. The chain has TRBV29-1 and TRBJ2-1; either TRBD1 or TRBD2 may fit D (5 bases each). Deletions cut 8 bases from V and 6 bases from J, with 20 bases between. The CDR3 is 14 amino acids. CDR1 SQVTM and CDR2 ANQGSEA come from the germline V gene.

This clonotype was counted at least ten times. The chain links TRBV2 to TRBJ2-4; D is undetermined. CDR1 is SNHLY, CDR2 FYNNEI, per germline. With 1 base removed from V and 0 bases from J, the gap between germline ends came to 7 bases. CDR3 length equals 15 residues. The CDR3 nucleotides are TGTGCCAGCAGTGAAGACAGATTAGCCAAAAACATTCAGTACTTC. Translation: CASSEDRLAKNIQYF.

This clonotype was observed a few times. The chain recombines TRBV10-2 with TRBJ1-2; D possibly corresponds to TRBD1 (5 bases). The CDR3 runs to 15 residues. From germline, CDR1 is WSHSY and CDR2 SAAADI. Between the trimmed V and J ends, which lost 4 bases and 4 bases, there was a span of 16 bases. CDR3 amino acids: CASSVPLQGTYGYTF. The CDR3 DNA reads as TGCGCCAGCAGTGTCCCCCTTCAAGGGACCTATGGCTACACCTTC.

The V and J genes are TRBV4-1 and TRBJ2-7; 8 bases agree with TRBD2. Losses at the gene ends were 0 bases for V and 2 bases for J; bases not matched to a gene: 9. The CDR3 is 17 residues long. Germline CDR1 is MGHRA and CDR2 is YSYEKL. The CDR3 coding sequence is TGCGCCAGCAGCCAAGATGGCCAGACTAGCGTGGCCTACGAGCAGTACTTC. Amino acid sequence: CASSQDGQTSVAYEQYF.

This sequence joins TRBV6-5 and TRBJ2-7; 8 nucleotides agree with TRBD1. The CDR3 is made up of 15 amino acids. Per the germline V gene, CDR1 is MNHEY and CDR2 is SVGAGI. J gave up 0 bases and V 2 bases, and 3 bases lay outside the gene matches. CDR3 residues: CASSYGDRGSYEQYF. CDR3 DNA sequence: TGTGCCAGCAGTTACGGCGACAGGGGCTCCTACGAGCAGTACTTC.

This chain connects TRBV19 to TRBJ1-5; tentatively, D is TRBD1 (6 bases). CDR1 is LNHDA and CDR2 is SQIVND in the germline V gene (reference sequence). Trimming shortened V by 7 bases and J by 3 bases, and 13 bases separated the two germline ends. The CDR3 extends over 14 amino acids. CDR3 sequence: CASNPTGDNQPQHF. The CDR3 DNA reads TGTGCCAGTAACCCGACAGGAGACAATCAGCCCCAGCATTTT.

The CDR3 DNA sequence: TGTGCCAGCTCACCACAGGGACAGGCGGTCTACGAGCAGTACTTC. This translates into CASSPQGQAVYEQYF. This chain connects TRBV18 to TRBJ2-7; TRBD1 agrees at 8 bases. V gave up 1 base and J gave up 3 bases; unmatched junction bases: 5. Germline values: CDR1 KGHSH, CDR2 LQKENI. The CDR3 spans 15 residues.

This clonotype was counted ten times or more. The genes are TRBV12-3 or TRBV12-4 and TRBJ2-7; the match to TRBD2 covers 7 bases. The CDR3 runs 13 residues. The junction had 1 base not matched to a gene; V was cut back by 3 bases and J by 2 bases. The CDR3 DNA sequence: TGTGCCAGCAGTTTTGGGGGGGCCTACGAGCAGTACTTC. It is translated as CASSFGGAYEQYF.

This clonotype came up many times. This chain links TRBV29-1 with TRBJ2-5; D is perhaps TRBD1 (6 bases). The CDR3 totals 12 residues. Trimming left V 6 bases short and J 4 bases short, with 12 bases between. The germline V gene encodes CDR1 SQVTM and CDR2 ANQGSEA. CDR3 amino acids: CSVYTGSETQYF. CDR3 nucleotides: TGCAGCGTCTACACAGGGTCAGAGACCCAGTACTTC.

This clonotype was picked up many times. The chain combines TRBV10-3 with TRBJ2-7, with 14 nucleotides matching TRBD2. The V segment lost 11 bases and the J segment 4 bases; nucleotides outside the gene matches: 13. The CDR3 spans 16 residues. CDR1 is ENHRY, CDR2 SYGVKD, per germline. CDR3 in DNA: TGTGCCGTTCTGCCGGGACTAGCGGGGGATAGGTACGAGCAGTACTTC. Translated: CAVLPGLAGDRYEQYF.

This clonotype was detected ten times or more. This sequence joins TRBV5-1 and TRBJ2-2; no clear D. Per germline, CDR1 SGHRS and CDR2 YFSETQ. The CDR3 consists of 18 residues. V shed 5 bases and J shed 2 bases, with 22 bases lying between them. The CDR3 coding sequence is TGCGCCAGCAGTGGACGGAACTATCCCCTTTTAAACACCGGGGAGCTGTTTTTT. Its translation: CASSGRNYPLLNTGELFF.

This clonotype occurred a few times. The chain combines TRBV6-5 with TRBJ1-6, with 8 nucleotides matching TRBD1. Losses at the gene ends were 2 bases for V and 6 bases for J; bases not matched to a gene: 12. Germline CDR1 and CDR2: MNHEY and SVGAGI. There are 18 residues in the CDR3. Here the CDR3 reads CASSYNQLGQGSNSPLHF. Written as DNA, the CDR3 is TGTGCCAGCAGTTACAACCAGCTTGGACAGGGCAGTAATTCACCCCTCCACTTT.

This chain connects TRBV12-3 or TRBV12-4 to TRBJ1-2; no definite D call. V was shortened by 3 bases and J by 8 bases, with 16 bases between the two germline ends. CDR3 length: 14 residues. The CDR3 is CASSLMDALEGYTF. The CDR3 nucleotides read TGTGCCAGCAGTTTGATGGATGCCCTGGAGGGCTACACCTTC.

V usage is TRBV9 and J usage is TRBJ2-3; D gene uncertain. The CDR3 loop spans 15 amino acids. V lost 0 bases to trimming and J lost 4 bases, with 12 bases between them. Germline V lookup: CDR1 SGDLS, CDR2 YYNGEE. CDR3 region: CASSVEGQAADTQYF. The CDR3 DNA reads TGTGCCAGCAGCGTAGAAGGTCAGGCCGCAGATACGCAGTATTTT.

This clonotype was seen many times. V usage is TRBV4-2 and J usage is TRBJ1-1, with a possible D match to TRBD1 (6 bases). Trimming cost V 5 bases and J 1 base, with 14 bases left between them. The CDR3 length is 15 residues. The V gene's germline CDR1 is LGHNA and CDR2 YNFKEQ. The CDR3 coding sequence is TGTGCCAGCAGCGGGAGGGGGAAGGGGAACACTGAAGCTTTCTTT. This sequence encodes CASSGRGKGNTEAFF.

To note about this clonotype: Its ends do not fully match the called genes, so a read error is possible. The J gene is TRBJ2-1, the V gene TRBV12-3 or TRBV12-4; perhaps TRBD2 as D (7 bases). The CDR3 loop spans 15 amino acids. The CDR3 region is CASRLAGTKGGEQFF. The CDR3 DNA reads TGTGCCAGCAGATTAGCGGGTACCAAAGGGGGTGAGCAGTTCTTC.

This clonotype was counted a few times. The genes are TRBV27 and TRBJ2-4; TRBD1 might be the D (6 bases). The CDR3 covers 14 residues. The V end was cut by 0 bases, the J end by 6 bases, with 9 bases between. CDR1 MNHEY and CDR2 SMNVEV come from the germline V gene (reference sequence). In DNA, the CDR3 is TGTGCCAGCAGTTTATCGGCAGGGGTAAACATTCAGTACTTC. Protein product: CASSLSAGVNIQYF.

This clonotype has a handful of counts. This chain joins TRBV7-9 and TRBJ2-3; possibly TRBD1 for D (6 bases). The CDR3 consists of 14 residues. Trimming shortened V by 3 bases and J by 3 bases, and 10 bases separated the two germline ends. The germline V gene encodes CDR1 SEHNR and CDR2 FQNEAQ (reference sequence). The CDR3 DNA reads as TGTGCCAGCAGCTTCTACAGGGAGACAGATACGCAGTATTTT. Protein: CASSFYRETDTQYF.

CDR3 nucleotides: TGTGCCAGCAGCGGACTGACGAGCTCCTATAATTCACCCCTCCACTTT. Its translation is CASSGLTSSYNSPLHF. The chain couples TRBV3-1 to TRBJ1-6; no reliable D call. CDR1 and CDR2 (germline): LGHDT, YNNKEL (reference sequence). V was trimmed by 5 bases and J by 0 bases, leaving 11 bases between them. The CDR3 is 16 residues long.

This clonotype was observed a few times. This chain links TRBV6-6 with TRBJ2-3, with D perhaps assigned TRBD1 or TRBD2 (6 bases each). The CDR3 runs 15 residues. The V gene's germline CDR1 is MNHNY and CDR2 SVGAGI (reference sequence). Deletions cut 0 bases from V and 4 bases from J, with 11 bases between. The CDR3, as DNA: TGTGCCAGCAGTTACTCTCCGGGGGCCCCAGATACGCAGTATTTT. Amino acids: CASSYSPGAPDTQYF.

The V call is TRBV7-9, the J call TRBJ2-1, with a possible D match to TRBD1 (6 bases). Germline CDR1 and CDR2: SEHNR and FQNEAQ (reference sequence). The ends were cut back, 5 bases at V and 10 bases at J, with 6 bases in the middle. The CDR3 is 10 residues long. CDR3 sequence reads: CASSGQEQFF. DNA for the CDR3: TGTGCCAGCAGCGGACAGGAGCAGTTCTTC.

The V call is TRBV12-3 or TRBV12-4, the J call TRBJ2-7; the D gene is possibly TRBD2 (6 bases). The V end lost 0 bases, the J end lost 6 bases, and 9 bases lay between the germline ends. This CDR3 has 13 residues. The CDR3 protein is CASSLALEGEQYF. The CDR3 nucleotides are TGTGCCAGCAGTTTAGCGCTGGAGGGCGAGCAGTACTTC.